The 31 T cell receptor beta chains in this list originate from one sample, sequenced in a study of identical twins. TCRdb re-called the 5' RACE reads through MiXCR, storing one row per CDR3 protein. The table shows 570,000 or so distinct CDR3 sequences, with over 8.5% occurring only once. These same data were also listed under a study on yellow fever vaccine responses in identical twins.

Sequencing was carried out using PBMCs. These receptors all come from a woman aged 18-35 years in good health.

The CDR3 DNA reads as TGTGCCAGCACCTCAGGGGGCCGTGAGACCCAGTACTTC. This gives the protein CASTSGGRETQYF. The rearrangement links TRBV13 to TRBJ2-5; 8 bases map to TRBD1. The CDR3 is made up of 13 amino acids. CDR1 is PRHDT, CDR2 FYEKMQ, per germline (reference sequence). Trimming cost V 7 bases and J 5 bases; bases outside gene matches: 6.

This clonotype was counted between two and nine times. This sequence joins TRBV29-1 and TRBJ1-4, with D hard to call. This CDR3 has 13 amino acids. The germline V and J ends were trimmed by 3 bases and 4 bases, with 9 bases remaining between them. CDR1 SQVTM and CDR2 ANQGSEA come from the germline V gene. CDR3: CSVETASNEKLFF. Here the CDR3 DNA reads TGCAGCGTTGAGACGGCTAGTAATGAAAAACTGTTTTTT.

The gene calls are TRBV27 and TRBJ1-6, with no clear D. Germline CDR1 is MNHEY and CDR2 is SMNVEV (reference sequence). V was clipped by 3 bases and J by 7 bases, with 10 bases between them. The CDR3 consists of 14 residues. CDR3 nucleotides: TGTGCCAGCAGTTTTGGGTCAGAGAATTCACCCCTCCACTTT. It specifies CASSFGSENSPLHF.

This clonotype has just a few counts. The chain employs TRBV28 and TRBJ2-1; the match to TRBD2 covers 13 bases. Germline V gene data show CDR1 as MDHEN and CDR2 as SYDVKM. CDR3 length: 14 residues. Trimming at V came to 7 bases and at J to 10 bases, leaving 7 bases not matched to a gene. CDR3 in amino acids: CASTLTSGGPEQFF. DNA of the CDR3: TGTGCCAGCACTCTGACTAGCGGGGGGCCAGAGCAGTTCTTC.

There are a few counts of this clonotype. This chain joins TRBV30 and TRBJ2-1; a possible D gene is TRBD1 (6 bases). Germline CDR1 reads GTSNPN; CDR2 reads SVGIG (reference sequence). The V end lost 5 bases, the J end lost 7 bases, and 12 bases lay between the germline ends. CDR3 length equals 12 residues. CDR3 region: CAWGGQTNEQFF. For the CDR3, the DNA is TGTGCCTGGGGAGGACAGACGAATGAGCAGTTCTTC.

This clonotype was seen ten or more times. The chain combines TRBV12-3 or TRBV12-4 with TRBJ2-2, with D possibly matching TRBD2 (5 bases). The CDR3 runs 15 residues. V was clipped by 6 bases and J by 6 bases, with 17 bases between them. The CDR3: CASSPTRTSPGELFF. For the CDR3, the DNA is TGTGCCAGCAGCCCCACGCGTACTAGTCCCGGGGAGCTGTTTTTT.

The chain employs TRBV7-9 and TRBJ2-2, with 9 bases lining up with TRBD1. Germline values: CDR1 SEHNR, CDR2 FQNEAQ (reference sequence). V lost 5 bases to trimming and J lost 2 bases; unmatched junction nucleotides: 6. This CDR3 comprises 16 residues. The CDR3 DNA reads TGTGCCAGCAGCCCCACAGGGGGCATTAACACCGGGGAGCTGTTTTTT. As protein: CASSPTGGINTGELFF. Complete variable domain (other parts from reference TRBV7-9 and TRBJ2-2): DTGVSQNPRHKITKRGQNVTFRCDPISEHNRLYWYRQTLGQGPEFLTYFQNEAQLEKSRLLSDRFSAERPKGSFSTLEIQRTEQGDSAMYLCASSPTGGINTGELFFGEGSRLTVL.

This clonotype was counted only a few times. This sequence joins TRBV11-2 and TRBJ2-3, with 11 bases lining up with TRBD1. There are 14 residues in the CDR3. CDR1 and CDR2 from the germline V gene are SGHAT and FQNNGV. V gave up 5 bases and J gave up 7 bases; unmatched junction bases: 5. The CDR3 bases are TGTGCCAGCAGCCGGGACAGGGGGAGTAATACGCAGTATTTT. Translation gives CASSRDRGSNTQYF.

The rearrangement uses TRBV6-2 or TRBV6-3 and TRBJ2-7; D gene unclear. CDR1 and CDR2 from the germline V gene are MNHEY and SVGEGT. There are 15 residues in the CDR3. V lost 5 bases and J lost 0, with 14 bases in between. The DNA of the CDR3 is TGTGCCAGCAGTGTGGACCGACCGAGCTCCTACGAGCAGTACTTC. This translates into CASSVDRPSSYEQYF.

Notes on this clonotype: Germline is not matched at one junction end, which may reflect a read error. The genes are TRBV27 and TRBJ2-1, with TRBD2 identical over 9 bases. The CDR3 sequence is 16 residues long. Germline V gives CDR1 MNHEY, CDR2 SMNVEV (reference sequence). The CDR3 loop reads CASSLIAGVPGSEHFF. The DNA for the CDR3 is TGTGCCAGCAGTTTGATAGCGGGGGTCCCCGGAAGTGAGCATTTCTTC.

Ten or more counts support this clonotype. The chain has TRBV24-1 and TRBJ2-1; possible D gene TRBD2, 6 bases. V was pared by 2 bases and J by 0 bases, with 7 bases between. CDR3 size: 15 residues. Germline CDR1 is KGHDR and CDR2 is SFDVKD. CDR3 DNA sequence: TGTGCCACCAGTGATTGGAGGGCCTCCTACAATGAGCAGTTCTTC. It codes for CATSDWRASYNEQFF.

This clonotype appeared many times. V gene TRBV20-1 combines with J gene TRBJ1-1; no firm D call. Trimming pared 3 bases from V and 6 bases from J, leaving 14 bases between. In germline, CDR1 is DFQATT, CDR2 SNEGSKA (reference sequence). The CDR3 sequence is 13 residues long. This chain's CDR3 is CSASPGRYSEAFF. The CDR3 region has the DNA TGCAGTGCTAGCCCCGGACGGTACTCTGAAGCTTTCTTT.

This clonotype was found a few times. This chain joins TRBV2 and TRBJ2-1, with D perhaps TRBD1 (5 bases). Trimming removed 1 base from V and 7 bases from J, with 14 bases in between. CDR1 SNHLY and CDR2 FYNNEI come from the germline V gene. The CDR3 loop spans 15 amino acids. The CDR3 bases are TGTGCCAGCAGTGAAGGAAACCCGACAGTAAATGAGCAGTTCTTC. This translates into CASSEGNPTVNEQFF.

This clonotype has ten or more counts. The chain uses TRBV20-1 and TRBJ2-4; D might be TRBD2 (7 bases). Looked up from germline, CDR1 is DFQATT and CDR2 is SNEGSKA (reference sequence). The CDR3 has 14 residues. V was pared by 0 bases and J by 11 bases, with 17 bases between. The CDR3 coding sequence is TGCAGTGCTAGAGACCCTAAGGGGGGGTTCCTTCAGTACTTC. Amino acid sequence: CSARDPKGGFLQYF.

Ten or more counts support this clonotype. The V and J genes are TRBV7-9 and TRBJ2-3; D is unclear. The V gene's germline CDR1 is SEHNR and CDR2 FQNEAQ (reference sequence). The CDR3 sequence is 16 residues long. Trimming left V 3 bases short and J 1 base short, with 14 bases between. In nucleotides, the CDR3 is TGTGCCAGCAGCTTCCATTCCCCACGGGGCACAGATACGCAGTATTTT. Translated: CASSFHSPRGTDTQYF. Full variable domain (outside the CDR3, taken from reference TRBV7-9 and TRBJ2-3): DTGVSQNPRHKITKRGQNVTFRCDPISEHNRLYWYRQTLGQGPEFLTYFQNEAQLEKSRLLSDRFSAERPKGSFSTLEIQRTEQGDSAMYLCASSFHSPRGTDTQYFGPGTRLTVL.

The table lists this clonotype with many counts. The chain links TRBV5-6 to TRBJ1-5, with no clear D. CDR1 is SGHDT, CDR2 YYEEEE, per germline. Trimming removed 0 bases at V and 2 bases at J, with 9 bases between. This CDR3 comprises 15 residues. For the CDR3, the DNA is TGTGCCAGCAGCTTGGACGGGGATGGCAATCAGCCCCAGCATTTT. This encodes CASSLDGDGNQPQHF. The full variable domain, its missing parts supplied by reference TRBV5-6 and TRBJ1-5, is DAGVTQSPTHLIKTRGQQVTLRCSPKSGHDTVSWYQQALGQGPQFIFQYYEEEERQRGNFPDRFSGHQFPNYSSELNVNALLLGDSALYLCASSLDGDGNQPQHFGDGTRLSIL.

The V and J genes are TRBV27 and TRBJ2-7; perhaps TRBD2 as D (5 bases). CDR1 is MNHEY and CDR2 is SMNVEV in the germline V gene (reference sequence). V lost 6 bases and J lost 0, with 12 bases in between. CDR3 length: 14 residues. CDR3 sequence: CASRQIEGSYEQYF. DNA of the CDR3: TGTGCCAGCAGACAAATAGAGGGCTCCTACGAGCAGTACTTC.

This clonotype was found many times. The chain employs TRBV10-3 and TRBJ1-5; D remains ambiguous. Trimming took 0 bases from V and 7 from J, leaving 13 bases between them. The length of the CDR3 is 15 residues. Germline V CDR1 and CDR2: ENHRY, SYGVKD. The CDR3 nucleotides are TGTGCCATCAGTGAGTCCGGGGTAACAAACCAGCCCCAGCATTTT. This gives the protein CAISESGVTNQPQHF.

This clonotype was found many times. The J gene is TRBJ2-7, the V gene TRBV4-1; D is undetermined. Deletions cut 0 bases from V and 2 bases from J, with 11 bases between. The CDR3 has 15 residues. Germline CDR1 and CDR2: MGHRA and YSYEKL. The CDR3 DNA follows: TGCGCCAGCAGCCAAGAGTCGGGTAGCCCCTACGAGCAGTACTTC. Translation: CASSQESGSPYEQYF.

The chain joins TRBV5-1 to TRBJ2-7; perhaps D is TRBD1 or TRBD2 (5 bases each). From germline, CDR1 is SGHRS and CDR2 YFSETQ. This CDR3 contains 16 residues. V was pared by 4 bases and J by 3 bases, with 20 bases between. The CDR3 nucleotides read TGCGCCAGCAGCGGAGCCGGGACGACCTCCCTCTACGAGCAGTACTTC. It yields the protein CASSGAGTTSLYEQYF.

This clonotype was seen a few times. The rearrangement uses TRBV20-1 and TRBJ2-7, with D hard to call. Germline V gene data show CDR1 as DFQATT and CDR2 as SNEGSKA (reference sequence). The CDR3 totals 12 residues. Trimming cost V 6 bases and J 0 bases, with 9 bases left between them. DNA for the CDR3: TGCAGTGCGAAGGAATACTCCTACGAGCAGTACTTC. As protein: CSAKEYSYEQYF.

The V call is TRBV20-1, the J call TRBJ2-1; 7 nucleotides align to TRBD2. Trimming took 0 bases from V and 9 from J; bases not matched to a gene: 11. Germline assignment: CDR1 DFQATT and CDR2 SNEGSKA (reference sequence). The CDR3 extends over 15 amino acids. CDR3: CSAREVASGLGEQFF. CDR3 DNA sequence: TGCAGTGCTAGAGAGGTGGCTAGCGGACTGGGTGAGCAGTTCTTC.

This clonotype was counted a few times. V usage is TRBV7-9 and J usage is TRBJ2-7; 9 bases are a match to TRBD1. Germline-derived CDR1 and CDR2 are SEHNR and FQNEAQ (reference sequence). Trimming at V came to 6 bases and at J to 4 bases, leaving 7 bases not matched to a gene. CDR3 length: 14 amino acids. The CDR3 region is CASRPGTGIYEQYF. CDR3 in DNA: TGTGCCAGCAGACCCGGGACAGGGATATACGAGCAGTACTTC.

This clonotype was seen many times. The genes are TRBV24-1 and TRBJ2-3, with 7 bases identical to TRBD1. The germline V gene encodes CDR1 KGHDR and CDR2 SFDVKD. With 9 bases clipped from V and 2 bases from J, the junction kept 10 bases outside the gene matches. This CDR3 is built from 15 residues. The CDR3 DNA reads as TGTGCCACCGAGGACCCGGGACAGCCCACAGATACGCAGTATTTT. Protein: CATEDPGQPTDTQYF.

This clonotype was seen repeatedly, ten times or more. This chain links TRBV6-2 or TRBV6-3 with TRBJ2-1; 16 positions agree with TRBD2. V dropped 5 bases and J dropped 7; count of bases not matched to a gene: 5. The germline V gene has CDR1 MNHEY and CDR2 SVGEGT. CDR3 size: 16 residues. DNA for the CDR3: TGTGCCAGCAGTCCCGGGACTAGCGGGAGGGGGAATGAGCAGTTCTTC. This gives the protein CASSPGTSGRGNEQFF.

The rearrangement uses TRBV20-1 and TRBJ2-1; 12 bases are a match to TRBD2. The CDR3 length is 16 residues. Germline values: CDR1 DFQATT, CDR2 SNEGSKA (reference sequence). The J segment lost 1 base and the V segment lost 5 bases, leaving 6 bases of the junction unmatched. CDR3 residues: CSAPSSGGASYNEQFF. The CDR3 DNA sequence: TGCAGTGCTCCTTCTAGCGGGGGGGCTTCCTACAATGAGCAGTTCTTC.

The chain is built from TRBV7-2 and TRBJ2-5; possible D gene TRBD2, 5 bases. CDR1 and CDR2 from the germline V gene are SGHTA and FQGNSA. The CDR3 totals 14 residues. V was shortened by 1 base and J by 7 bases, with 13 bases between the two germline ends. CDR3 sequence: CASSLVRAGGTQYF. CDR3 nucleotides: TGTGCCAGCAGCTTAGTACGGGCGGGCGGGACCCAGTACTTC.

This clonotype was detected ten times or more. The chain links TRBV28 to TRBJ2-2; maybe TRBD1 (6 bases). CDR1 and CDR2 from the germline V gene are MDHEN and SYDVKM. V shed 2 bases and J shed 7 bases, with 20 bases lying between them. The CDR3 is made up of 17 amino acids. The CDR3 DNA reads TGTGCCAGCAGTTTAAGGGGGTTGGTGAGTGCTGGCGGGGAGCTGTTTTTT. Residues: CASSLRGLVSAGGELFF.

This clonotype was recorded a few times. This sequence joins TRBV6-1 and TRBJ2-1; 9 bases fit TRBD2. In germline, CDR1 is MNHNS, CDR2 SASEGT. The CDR3 consists of 14 residues. V shed 8 bases and J 8 bases; nucleotides not matched to a gene: 10. The CDR3: CASGTGGGAHEQFF. CDR3 nucleotide sequence: TGTGCCAGCGGCACTGGCGGGGGGGCCCATGAGCAGTTCTTC.

The rearrangement joins TRBV3-1 to TRBJ2-7; 11 bases align to TRBD1. The CDR3 covers 17 residues. CDR1 is LGHDT and CDR2 is YNNKEL in the germline V gene (reference sequence). V lost 1 base, J lost 7 bases, and 12 bases stayed unmatched. CDR3 DNA sequence: TGTGCCAGCAGCCAAGTCGGGGGGACAGGGGGAACGAATGAGCAGTACTTC. Translated, it gives CASSQVGGTGGTNEQYF.

This clonotype was seen at least ten times. The chain's CDR3 is CSARDLASSYNEQFF. The CDR3 DNA is TGCAGTGCTAGAGATCTCGCTAGCTCCTACAATGAGCAGTTCTTC. V is TRBV20-1 and J is TRBJ2-1; D not resolved. The V and J ends lost 0 bases and 0 bases respectively, with 9 bases between them. The CDR3 is made up of 15 amino acids. CDR1 is DFQATT and CDR2 is SNEGSKA in the germline V gene (reference sequence).